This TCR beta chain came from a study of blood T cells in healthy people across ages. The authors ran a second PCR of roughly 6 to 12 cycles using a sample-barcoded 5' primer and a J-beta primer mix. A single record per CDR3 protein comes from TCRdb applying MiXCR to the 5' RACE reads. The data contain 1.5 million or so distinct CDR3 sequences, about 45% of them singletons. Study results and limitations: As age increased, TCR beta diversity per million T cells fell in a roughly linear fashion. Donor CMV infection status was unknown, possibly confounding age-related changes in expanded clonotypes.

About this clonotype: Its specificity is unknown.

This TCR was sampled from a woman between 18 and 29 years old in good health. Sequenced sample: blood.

CDR3 DNA: TGTGCCAGCAGGGATGGACTCCAAGAGACCCAGTACTTC. This encodes CASRDGLQETQYF. The rearrangement uses TRBV13 and TRBJ2-5; D possibly corresponds to TRBD2 (5 bases). The germline gives CDR1 PRHDT, CDR2 FYEKMQ (reference sequence). CDR3 length: 13 residues. Trimming cost V 6 bases and J 1 base, with 9 bases left between them.